Listed below are T cell receptor beta chains from one sample, sequenced in a study of blood T cell repertoires in COVID-19. Only in-frame clones appear in the TCRdb table, and some are missing; sequencing was by immunoSEQ multiplex PCR. The table shows about 26,000 clones, with under 90% occurring only once. Sample: peripheral blood. All receptors derive from a human donor in a cohort sampled during active COVID-19. CDR3s include the opening cysteine and the closing phenylalanine or tryptophan. A D gene is named only where the DNA matches it firmly. The size field is filled for only some rows; it gives once, few, many or a size class.

abundance,v_gene,d_gene,j_gene,CDR3aa,CDR3nt
NA,TRBV9,TRBD2,TRBJ2-1,CASSVGLAGEQLYNEQFF,TGTGCCAGCAGCGTAGGGCTAGCGGGAGAACAGTTGTACAATGAGCAGTTCTTC
NA,TRBV5-1,NA,TRBJ1-2,CASSLGQVDLYGYTF,TGCGCCAGCAGCTTGGGACAGGTGGACCTCTATGGCTACACCTTC
NA,TRBV7-2,NA,TRBJ1-4,CASSPPGQGREKLFF,TGTGCCAGCAGCCCCCCAGGGCAGGGCCGTGAAAAACTGTTTTTT
NA,TRBV7-8,NA,TRBJ2-7,CASSLGLLYEQYF,TGTGCCAGCAGCTTAGGCCTTCTATACGAGCAGTACTTC
NA,TRBV11-3,TRBD2,TRBJ2-3,CASSPNSGRDTDTQYF,TGTGCCAGCAGCCCAAATAGCGGGAGGGACACAGATACGCAGTATTTT
NA,TRBV28,NA,TRBJ1-5,CASRPSRGSYQPQHF,TGTGCCAGCAGACCTAGTAGGGGGTCCTATCAGCCCCAGCATTTT
NA,TRBV3-1/TRBV3-2,TRBD2,TRBJ2-1,CASSHQIAGGMRNEQFF,TGTGCCAGCAGCCATCAAATAGCGGGGGGGATGAGGAATGAGCAGTTCTTC
NA,TRBV5-6,NA,TRBJ2-5,CASSLGTPETQYF,TGTGCCAGCAGCTTGGGGACTCCAGAGACCCAGTACTTC
NA,TRBV21-1,NA,TRBJ1-6,CASSKGTGTGYNSPLHF,TGTGCCAGCAGCAAAGGGACCGGGACAGGGTATAATTCACCCCTCCACTTT
few,TRBV6-2/TRBV6-3,NA,TRBJ1-2,CASSSDRPTGPRGYTF,TGTGCCAGCAGTTCCGACCGCCCGACAGGCCCACGGGGCTACACCTTC
NA,TRBV19,TRBD1,TRBJ2-2,CASRPGQGDTGELFF,TGTGCCAGTAGACCGGGACAGGGAGACACCGGGGAGCTGTTTTTT
NA,TRBV5-1,NA,TRBJ1-5,CASSSGVMGQPQHF,TGCGCCAGCAGTTCCGGGGTAATGGGACAGCCCCAGCATTTT
NA,TRBV7-2,NA,TRBJ2-3,CASSRGSDTQYF,TGTGCCAGCAGCCGAGGGTCAGATACGCAGTATTTT
few,TRBV7-6,NA,TRBJ2-1,CASSQIAERYNEQFF,TGTGCCAGCAGCCAAATAGCGGAACGTTACAATGAGCAGTTCTTC
NA,TRBV28,NA,TRBJ2-3,CASSLSGTSTDTQYF,TGTGCCAGCAGTTTAAGCGGGACATCCACAGATACGCAGTATTTT
NA,TRBV27,NA,TRBJ1-2,CASSLTLQGNYGYTF,TGTGCCAGCAGTTTAACCCTACAGGGCAACTATGGCTACACCTTC
NA,TRBV23-1,NA,TRBJ1-2,CASSLRHEPNYGYTF,TGCGCCAGCAGTCTGCGACACGAACCCAACTATGGCTACACCTTC
NA,TRBV28,TRBD1,TRBJ1-6,CASSPPGQGNSPLHF,TGTGCCAGCAGTCCGCCCGGACAGGGGAATTCACCCCTCCACTTT
NA,TRBV2,TRBD2,TRBJ2-1,CASSEALLAGDEQFF,TGTGCCAGCAGTGAAGCTCTACTAGCGGGAGACGAGCAGTTCTTC
NA,TRBV11-2,TRBD2,TRBJ2-1,CASSLERGGHNEQFF,TGTGCCAGCAGCTTAGAGCGGGGGGGGCACAATGAGCAGTTCTTC
NA,TRBV10-3,NA,TRBJ1-1,CAISESAGEAFF,TGTGCCATCAGTGAGTCTGCGGGTGAAGCTTTCTTT
NA,TRBV4-2,TRBD1,TRBJ2-7,CASSKPGTGDEQYF,TGTGCCAGCAGCAAACCCGGGACAGGGGACGAGCAGTACTTC